The source of this T cell receptor beta chain is a study of OX40 agonist ivuxolimab in advanced cancers. Study observations and caveats: Circulating CD4+ and CD8+ T cells showed clonal expansion by week 6 at 0.1 to 3.0 mg/kg.

This CDR3 is built from 18 residues. Germline V gene data show CDR1 as SGHRS and CDR2 as YFSETQ. Between the trimmed V and J ends, which lost 0 bases and 4 bases, there was a span of 21 bases. Measured with immunoSEQ multiplex PCR; TCRdb has only the in-frame clones, and not every one. Of approximately 82,000 clones listed, 85% are singletons. As to this clone: What it binds is unknown.

Sequencing used CD4+ or CD8+ T cells sorted from blood, obtained in a trial of the OX40 agonist ivuxolimab. The TCR sequence derives from an adult with an advanced solid tumor such as melanoma, head and neck, liver or kidney cancer. The chain couples TRBV5-1 to TRBJ2-3; D unclear. CDR3: CASSLAGPRPQPPDTQYF. The CDR3 nucleotides are TGCGCCAGCAGCTTGGCAGGCCCCCGTCCTCAACCCCCAGATACGCAGTATTTT.